The clone carrying this T cell receptor (beta chain) was seen a handful of times. Produced via immunoSEQ multiplex PCR; TCRdb's table is partial and in-frame only. The table includes roughly 120,000 clones, 76% detected once. This sample stems from a study of blood T cell repertoires in COVID-19. Trimming removed 3 bases at V and 2 bases at J, with 8 bases between. The length of the CDR3 is 13 residues. Germline CDR1 and CDR2: DFQATT and SNEGSKA (reference sequence). The TCR was taken from a woman of 80 years or more with acute or convalescent COVID-19. Sequencing input: peripheral blood. The J gene is TRBJ1-3, the V gene TRBV20-1, with a tentative D call TRBD1 (6 bases). Here the CDR3 DNA reads TGCAGTGCTAGTGCAGGGGCTGGAAACACCATATATTTT. Translation gives CSASAGAGNTIYF.